Each of the 17 T cell receptor beta chains below was sequenced from the same sample in a study of naive and memory T cell subsets. An oligonucleotide containing a UMI was ligated to the 3' end of TCR cDNA. Four PCR rounds used nested alpha and beta constant region primers plus the SP2 primer. TCRdb called the 5' RACE reads again in MiXCR, with one record for every CDR3 protein. The profile shows roughly 60,000 distinct CDR3 sequences, about 7.2% of them singletons. The source is a male donor in good health.

This clonotype showed up many times. J is TRBJ2-5 and V is TRBV20-1; D is possibly TRBD1 (5 bases). The V end was cut by 2 bases, the J end by 5 bases, with 15 bases between. The CDR3 has 14 residues. Germline-derived CDR1 and CDR2 are DFQATT and SNEGSKA (reference sequence). The CDR3 loop is CSARNTGRVETQYF. As DNA, the CDR3 is TGCAGTGCTAGAAATACAGGAAGGGTGGAGACCCAGTACTTC.

This clonotype was counted at least ten times. V is TRBV30 and J is TRBJ2-3; D gene unclear. Germline assignment: CDR1 GTSNPN and CDR2 SVGIG (reference sequence). The germline V and J ends were trimmed by 4 bases and 4 bases, with 12 bases remaining between them. This CDR3 spans 13 amino acids. CDR3 in amino acids: CAWTPTVPDTQYF. CDR3 DNA sequence: TGTGCCTGGACCCCTACGGTCCCAGATACGCAGTATTTT.

At least ten counts were recorded for this clonotype. This chain uses TRBV5-1 with TRBJ1-2, with TRBD1 identical over 7 bases. CDR3 length: 17 residues. The germline V gene has CDR1 SGHRS and CDR2 YFSETQ. V trimming: 4 bases; J trimming: 7 bases; junction bases outside the gene matches: 19. The DNA for the CDR3 is TGCGCCAGCAGCCCAGGACAGGCGGCTTGGAGCGTAAGTGGCTACACCTTC. It codes for CASSPGQAAWSVSGYTF. Looking up the rest from reference TRBV5-1 and TRBJ1-2 gives the full variable domain: KAGVTQTPRYLIKTRGQQVTLSCSPISGHRSVSWYQQTPGQGLQFLFEYFSETQRNKGNFPGRFSGRQFSNSRSEMNVSTLELGDSALYLCASSPGQAAWSVSGYTFGSGTRLTVV.

In this sample, this clonotype turned up many times. V and J are TRBV7-9 and TRBJ2-1; TRBD2 agrees at 7 bases. The CDR3 runs 16 residues. Trimming removed 5 bases from V and 5 bases from J; junction bases left unmatched: 12. Per germline, CDR1 SEHNR and CDR2 FQNEAQ (reference sequence). DNA of the CDR3: TGTGCCAGCAGCAGAGGAGTCCCGGGGGGTAACAATGAGCAGTTCTTC. Translation: CASSRGVPGGNNEQFF.

This clonotype has just a few counts. The chain is built from TRBV19 and TRBJ2-1; possibly TRBD1 for D (6 bases). Germline V lookup: CDR1 LNHDA, CDR2 SQIVND (reference sequence). The CDR3 loop spans 13 amino acids. The germline V and J ends were trimmed by 5 bases and 4 bases, with 9 bases remaining between them. The CDR3 loop reads CASSATGYNEQFF. The CDR3 DNA sequence: TGTGCCAGTAGTGCGACAGGTTACAATGAGCAGTTCTTC.

About this clonotype itself: This sequence may be a read error, since a much larger clone differs from it by one base. The chain joins TRBV6-5 to TRBJ2-7; TRBD1 matches 7 bases. In germline, CDR1 is MNHEY, CDR2 SVGAGI. Trimming cost V 6 bases and J 6 bases; bases outside gene matches: 5. The CDR3 contains 12 residues. The DNA for the CDR3 is TGTGCCAGCAGAGGGACAGCATGCGAGCAGTACTTC. This gives the protein CASRGTACEQYF.

The chain carries TRBV2 and TRBJ2-3; TRBD1 is a possible D gene (6 bases). Germline-derived CDR1 and CDR2 are SNHLY and FYNNEI. The V end lost 7 bases, the J end lost 5 bases, and 16 bases lay between the germline ends. This CDR3 spans 14 amino acids. The CDR3 spells CASKGTPNEDTQYF. CDR3 DNA sequence: TGTGCCAGCAAGGGGACACCGAACGAAGATACGCAGTATTTT. The full variable domain, its missing parts supplied by reference TRBV2 and TRBJ2-3, is EPEVTQTPSHQVTQMGQEVILRCVPISNHLYFYWYRQILGQKVEFLVSFYNNEISEKSEIFDDQFSVERPDGSNFTLKIRSTKLEDSAMYFCASKGTPNEDTQYFGPGTRLTVL.

This clonotype was counted ten times or more. The gene calls are TRBV14 and TRBJ2-2; TRBD2 matches at 7 bases. J lost 2 bases, V lost 0 bases, and 12 bases had no gene match. This CDR3 is 19 amino acids long. CDR1 and CDR2 (germline): SGHDN, FVKESK. CDR3 coding DNA: TGTGCCAGCAGCCAAGAACGTTGGATTAGCGGGCCAAACACCGGGGAGCTGTTTTTT. It codes for CASSQERWISGPNTGELFF.

By its share, this clonotype is medium-sized. The chain combines TRBV6-1 with TRBJ2-6; no clear D. CDR1 and CDR2 from the germline V gene are MNHNS and SASEGT. This CDR3 contains 14 residues. V lost 2 bases to trimming and J lost 2 bases, with 4 bases between them. In DNA form, the CDR3 reads TGTGCCAGCAGTGAACTAGCTGGGGCCAACGTCCTGACTTTC. This sequence encodes CASSELAGANVLTF.

This clonotype was counted only a few times. V gene TRBV5-1 combines with J gene TRBJ2-3; 10 nucleotides match TRBD2. The V segment lost 4 bases and the J segment 0 bases; nucleotides outside the gene matches: 5. This CDR3 is 16 amino acids long. CDR1 and CDR2 from the germline V gene are SGHRS and YFSETQ. The CDR3 bases are TGCGCCAGCAGCCGGCCTAGCGGGAGTAGCACAGATACGCAGTATTTT. Protein product: CASSRPSGSSTDTQYF.

This clonotype has a count of ten or more. The J gene is TRBJ1-1, the V gene TRBV6-5, with a possible D match to TRBD1 (6 bases). Trimming removed 5 bases from V and 2 bases from J, with 9 bases in between. CDR3 length: 13 amino acids. Germline V gene sequence: CDR1 MNHEY, CDR2 SVGAGI. CDR3 sequence reads: CASSTGFNTEAFF. In nucleotides, the CDR3 is TGTGCCAGCAGTACAGGGTTTAACACTGAAGCTTTCTTT.

Ten or more counts support this clonotype. The chain carries TRBV7-9 and TRBJ2-7; D not certain. Looked up from germline, CDR1 is SEHNR and CDR2 is FQNEAQ (reference sequence). The CDR3 loop spans 13 amino acids. The germline V and J ends were trimmed by 2 bases and 0 bases, with 5 bases remaining between them. The CDR3, as DNA: TGTGCCAGCAGCTTAACGACCTCCTACGAGCAGTACTTC. This sequence encodes CASSLTTSYEQYF. Complete variable domain (other parts from reference TRBV7-9 and TRBJ2-7): DTGVSQNPRHKITKRGQNVTFRCDPISEHNRLYWYRQTLGQGPEFLTYFQNEAQLEKSRLLSDRFSAERPKGSFSTLEIQRTEQGDSAMYLCASSLTTSYEQYFGPGTRLTVT.

There are a few counts of this clonotype. The genes are TRBV28 and TRBJ2-2, with TRBD1 matching 10 bases. CDR3 length equals 17 residues. Trimming cost V 0 bases and J 2 bases; bases outside gene matches: 3. Looked up from germline, CDR1 is MDHEN and CDR2 is SYDVKM. Here the CDR3 DNA reads TGTGCCAGCAGTTTATGGGGACAGGGGTTTAACACCGGGGAGCTGTTTTTT. This codes for CASSLWGQGFNTGELFF.

The rearrangement joins TRBV5-6 to TRBJ1-5; a weak D match, TRBD1 (5 bases). The CDR3 spans 14 residues. With 2 bases removed from V and 8 bases from J, the gap between germline ends came to 14 bases. Per the germline V gene, CDR1 is SGHDT and CDR2 is YYEEEE. CDR3 DNA sequence: TGTGCCAGCAGCTTACAAGGGGCCGGGGAGCCCCAGCATTTT. Encoded protein: CASSLQGAGEPQHF.

This clonotype was observed many times. V and J are TRBV3-1 and TRBJ2-7, with TRBD2 identical over 15 bases. CDR1 is LGHDT and CDR2 is YNNKEL in the germline V gene (reference sequence). This CDR3 is built from 17 residues. V dropped 4 bases and J dropped 6; count of bases not matched to a gene: 10. The CDR3 DNA is TGTGCCAGCAGCCCTCGGACTAGCGGGAGGGGCATGGGCGAGCAGTACTTC. It encodes CASSPRTSGRGMGEQYF.

This clonotype was seen at least ten times. This chain uses TRBV20-1 with TRBJ2-1, with 9 bases aligning to TRBD1. There are 15 residues in the CDR3. Germline CDR1 and CDR2: DFQATT and SNEGSKA (reference sequence). With 4 bases clipped from V and 4 bases from J, the junction kept 8 bases outside the gene matches. The CDR3 DNA reads TGCAGTGCTAAAACCTGGACAGGGGAGTACAATGAGCAGTTCTTC. It yields the protein CSAKTWTGEYNEQFF.

This clonotype was detected many times. J is TRBJ2-1 and V is TRBV6-6; unclear D gene. Deletions cut 6 bases from V and 8 bases from J, with 11 bases between. The CDR3 sequence is 12 residues long. Germline V gives CDR1 MNHNY, CDR2 SVGAGI (reference sequence). DNA of the CDR3: TGTGCCAGCAGCGACGACATTTATGAGCAGTTCTTC. Protein: CASSDDIYEQFF.